A single sample is the source of the 14 T cell receptor beta chains below, sequenced in a study of blood T cell repertoires in COVID-19. TCRdb keeps only in-frame clones here, not all; method: immunoSEQ multiplex PCR. The table lists about 220,000 clones, 75% to 85% of them singletons. The sample was peripheral blood. All receptors come from a woman in her seventies with COVID-19, enrolled during active disease.

DNA of the CDR3: TGTGCCAGCTCCCGACAGGGGTCTGGGGCCAACGTCCTGACTTTC. Protein sequence: CASSRQGSGANVLTF. The chain carries TRBV18 and TRBJ2-6; 8 nucleotides agree with TRBD1. The V segment lost 6 bases and the J segment 1 base; nucleotides outside the gene matches: 2. The germline V gene has CDR1 KGHSH and CDR2 LQKENI. This CDR3 is 15 amino acids long.

The gene calls are TRBV11-3 and TRBJ2-1; the match to TRBD2 covers 8 bases. Per germline, CDR1 SGHNT and CDR2 YENEEA. The CDR3 has 15 residues. The V and J ends lost 1 base and 6 bases, in that order; junction bases with no gene match: 5. The CDR3 nucleotides are TGTGCCAGCAGCTTAGCAGCGGGAGTGGGCAATGAGCAGTTCTTC. Its protein is CASSLAAGVGNEQFF.

This chain joins TRBV5-5 and TRBJ1-2, with 9 bases matching TRBD1. V shed 5 bases, J shed 7 bases, and the junction held 9 bases outside the gene matches. Germline V gene lookup returns CDR1 SGHKS and CDR2 YYEKEE (reference sequence). The CDR3 extends over 14 amino acids. The CDR3, as DNA: TGTGCCAGCAGTGCCTGGGGACAGGGCGCTGGCTACACCTTC. Its translation: CASSAWGQGAGYTF.

This clone has more than one count but fewer than ten. V is TRBV4-3 and J is TRBJ2-1; TRBD2 matches at 11 bases. CDR1 is LGHNA, CDR2 YSLEER, per germline. The CDR3 has 16 amino acids. After removal of 4 bases from V and 9 bases from J, the junction contained 11 bases not matched to a gene. CDR3 amino acids: CASSRVSASGRSEQFF. Here the CDR3 DNA reads TGCGCCAGCAGCCGTGTGTCTGCTAGCGGGAGGAGTGAGCAGTTCTTC.

This chain connects TRBV7-9 to TRBJ2-5, with no clear D. This CDR3 has 12 amino acids. The V and J ends lost 5 bases and 1 base respectively, with 5 bases between them. Germline V CDR1 and CDR2: SEHNR, FQNEAQ (reference sequence). CDR3 sequence: CASSPSQETQYF. The CDR3 coding sequence is TGTGCCAGCAGCCCCTCCCAAGAGACCCAGTACTTC.

V gene TRBV4-2 combines with J gene TRBJ2-1; 14 bases fit TRBD2. The CDR3 has 16 amino acids. V shed 1 base, J shed 10 bases, and the junction held 6 bases outside the gene matches. CDR1 LGHNA and CDR2 YNFKEQ come from the germline V gene. The CDR3 DNA reads TGTGCCAGCAGCCAAGTGGGACTAGCGGGAGATCGGGAGCAGTTCTTC. The encoded protein is CASSQVGLAGDREQFF.

V is TRBV5-1 and J is TRBJ1-1, with D perhaps matching TRBD1 (5 bases). Germline values: CDR1 SGHRS, CDR2 YFSETQ. V was pared by 4 bases and J by 6 bases, with 19 bases between. CDR3 length equals 15 residues. CDR3 sequence: CASSVADGGRAEAFF. CDR3 nucleotides: TGCGCCAGCAGCGTTGCCGACGGGGGTCGGGCTGAAGCTTTCTTT.

This chain links TRBV2 with TRBJ2-7, with 9 bases aligning to TRBD2. Trimming took 5 bases from V and 6 from J; bases not matched to a gene: 8. Germline V gives CDR1 SNHLY, CDR2 FYNNEI. The CDR3 totals 14 residues. The CDR3 region has the DNA TGTGCCAGCAGTATATTAGCGGGAGTAAGCGAGCAGTACTTC. This codes for CASSILAGVSEQYF.

The rearrangement uses TRBV2 and TRBJ1-1; perhaps TRBD1 as D (5 bases). CDR1 is SNHLY and CDR2 is FYNNEI in the germline V gene. The V end lost 8 bases, the J end lost 3 bases, and 10 bases lay between the germline ends. The CDR3 loop spans 12 amino acids. CDR3 amino acids: CASSREYTEAFF. The DNA of the CDR3 is TGTGCCAGCTCCAGGGAATACACTGAAGCTTTCTTT.

V and J are TRBV29-1 and TRBJ1-1; 11 bases agree with TRBD1. Unmatched junction bases numbered 6, after V lost 6 bases and J lost 3 bases. Germline CDR1 SQVTM, CDR2 ANQGSEA. This CDR3 comprises 14 residues. The CDR3 DNA is TGCAGCGTCGGTGGGACAGGGGGTCACACTGAAGCTTTCTTT. Translated, it gives CSVGGTGGHTEAFF.

The chain uses TRBV19 and TRBJ1-6, with a weak D call TRBD1 (6 bases). The CDR3 sequence is 12 residues long. Germline-derived CDR1 and CDR2 are LNHDA and SQIVND (reference sequence). Trimming removed 4 bases at V and 11 bases at J, with 9 bases between. CDR3: CASSKGQPPLHF. As DNA, the CDR3 is TGTGCCAGTAGTAAGGGACAACCACCCCTCCACTTT.

The genes are TRBV11-2 and TRBJ2-7, with 9 bases aligning to TRBD1. This CDR3 spans 14 amino acids. J lost 2 bases, V lost 4 bases, and 3 bases had no gene match. Germline V gene lookup returns CDR1 SGHAT and CDR2 FQNNGV. The CDR3 DNA follows: TGTGCCAGCAGCTCCGGGACAGGGACCTACGAGCAGTACTTC. Amino acid sequence: CASSSGTGTYEQYF.

The genes are TRBV9 and TRBJ2-1, with D perhaps TRBD2 (5 bases). From germline, CDR1 is SGDLS and CDR2 YYNGEE. Trimming pared 0 bases from V and 1 base from J, leaving 8 bases between. The length of the CDR3 is 15 residues. In DNA, the CDR3 is TGTGCCAGCAGCGTAGTCTCGGGGTCCTACAATGAGCAGTTCTTC. It specifies CASSVVSGSYNEQFF.

The J gene is TRBJ1-5, the V gene TRBV6-5; TRBD1 matches at 9 bases. V lost 6 bases and J lost 4; bases outside the gene matches: 7. This CDR3 has 15 residues. Germline CDR1 MNHEY, CDR2 SVGAGI. Here the CDR3 reads CASRPSGTGNQPQHF. CDR3 bases: TGTGCCAGCAGGCCGTCCGGGACAGGGAATCAGCCCCAGCATTTT.